This T cell receptor beta chain was captured in a study of OX40 agonist ivuxolimab in advanced cancers. Study results and caveats: Also showing low normalized T-cell clonal expansion were some of the nonresponders.

Clones were sequenced by immunoSEQ multiplex PCR, and TCRdb holds only the in-frame ones, with some missing. The profile shows nearly 80,000 clones, roughly 94% of them singletons. Germline CDR1 MDHEN, CDR2 SYDVKM. CDR3 length: 14 amino acids. With 3 bases clipped from V and 4 bases from J, the junction kept 5 bases outside the gene matches. Concerning this clone itself: The antigen is not known.

The chain has TRBV28 and TRBJ1-2; 7 bases map to TRBD1. The source material was CD4+ or CD8+ T cells sorted from blood, sampled in a trial of the OX40 agonist ivuxolimab. This clonotype originated in an adult with an advanced solid tumor such as melanoma, head and neck, liver or kidney cancer. CDR3 DNA: TGTGCCAGCAGTTTTAGGGGGCCGGGCTATGGCTACACCTTC. It yields the protein CASSFRGPGYGYTF.